The entry below gives a single TCR beta chain sequence along with its context. Its target is not known. This entry comes from a study of blood T cell dynamics during melanoma immunotherapy. Across the whole study: Standard first-line treatment here was pembrolizumab or nivolumab plus ipilimumab in metastatic melanoma.

V shed 1 base, J shed 4 bases, and the junction held 2 bases outside the gene matches. The CDR3 is made up of 15 amino acids. The germline V gene has CDR1 LNHDA and CDR2 SQIVND (reference sequence). Whole-study findings and limits: Clones driving repertoire changes may be melanoma-specific or general immune activation.

Libraries were prepared by immunoSEQ multiplex PCR; TCRdb keeps only in-frame clonotypes and omits some of them. The repertoire consists of more than 8,000 clones, with 88% occurring once and the leading ten covering 2% to 2.5%. As for time point: week 3, after first cycle of checkpoint inhibitor. At 12 weeks after first infusion, RECIST 1.1 defined response for most patients. This chain joins TRBV19 and TRBJ2-2; 8 bases align to TRBD1. The origin of this receptor is a human donor with melanoma. Sample: blood, taken from a patient treated with checkpoint blockade. CDR3 in DNA: TGTGCCAGTAGTATAGGGACAGGGAGCACCGGGGAGCTGTTTTTT. It yields the protein CASSIGTGSTGELFF.